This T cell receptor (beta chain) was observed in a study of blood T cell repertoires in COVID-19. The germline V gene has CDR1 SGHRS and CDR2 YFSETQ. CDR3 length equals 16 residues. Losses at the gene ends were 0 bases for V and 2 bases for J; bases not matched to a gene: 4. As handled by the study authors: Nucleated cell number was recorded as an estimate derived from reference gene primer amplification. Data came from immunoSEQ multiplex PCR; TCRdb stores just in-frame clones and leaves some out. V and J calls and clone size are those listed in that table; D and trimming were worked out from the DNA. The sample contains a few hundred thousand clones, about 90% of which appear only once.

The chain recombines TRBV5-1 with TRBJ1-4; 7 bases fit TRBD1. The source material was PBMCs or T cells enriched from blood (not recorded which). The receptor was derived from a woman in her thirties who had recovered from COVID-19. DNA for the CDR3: TGCGCCAGCAGCTTGGAGTGGGGACAGACTAATGAAAAACTGTTTTTT. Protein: CASSLEWGQTNEKLFF.